This T cell receptor beta chain derives from a study of cytomegalovirus exposure and HLA in healthy donors. Study as a whole: Earlier work reported about 110 million unique TCR beta sequences from 170 million or so T cells. Findings of the study overall: According to a later analysis, donors in an Asian-associated ancestry cluster reportedly had fewer N-insertions than the roughly 670-donor mean.

PCR primers comprised 60 Vbeta and 13 Jbeta primers. The table came from immunoSEQ multiplex PCR; TCRdb's copy has only in-frame clones and leaves some out. Of 200,000 or so clones listed, roughly 88% are singletons. The V segment lost 2 bases and the J segment 7 bases; nucleotides outside the gene matches: 12. The CDR3 loop spans 17 amino acids. In germline, CDR1 is GTSNPN, CDR2 SVGIG (reference sequence). As for this clone: Its antigen is as yet unknown.

The V and J genes are TRBV30 and TRBJ2-1, with TRBD2 identical over 12 bases. This TCR was sampled from a boy aged 2 to 10 in good health and CMV-seronegative. The sequencing sample was made of PBMCs. The CDR3 loop is CAWSQAPSGRARNEQFF. The CDR3 DNA reads as TGTGCCTGGAGTCAAGCCCCTAGCGGGAGGGCACGGAATGAGCAGTTCTTC. Supplemented by reference TRBV30 and TRBJ2-1, the full variable domain reads SQTIHQWPATLVQPVGSPLSLECTVEGTSNPNLYWYRQAAGRGLQLLFYSVGIGQISSEVPQNLSASRPQDRQFILSSKKLLLSDSGFYLCAWSQAPSGRARNEQFFGPGTRLTVL.